A selection of T cell receptor beta chains follows, all from one sample in a study of radiation and T cells in renal cell carcinoma. Produced via immunoSEQ multiplex PCR; TCRdb's table is partial and in-frame only. This table holds 10,000 to 12,000 clones, roughly three fifths found once. Sequencing was performed on tumor tissue, taken from a patient whose treatment was nephrectomy without radiotherapy. These receptors were collected from a man aged 40-55 years with renal cell carcinoma. Both conserved end residues are part of each CDR3. Fields, in order: V gene, clone size, D gene, CDR3 length, J gene, CDR3 DNA, CDR3 protein. A D gene is named only where the DNA matches it firmly. Clone size is not always given. Where it is, it says once, few, many or a class for expanded clones.

TRBV27,medium-sized,.,13,TRBJ1-1,TGTGCCAGCGGGGTTTTAGCATTTACTGAAGCTTTCTTT,CASGVLAFTEAFF
TRBV7-9,.,TRBD2,17,TRBJ2-1,TGTGCCAGCAGCTTAGCGGGGCTAGCGGGACCCCTCGGAGAGCAGTTCTTC,CASSLAGLAGPLGEQFF
TRBV5-6,medium-sized,.,16,TRBJ2-2,TGTGCCAGCAGCCTCGGGGCCGATCCCAACACCGGGGAGCTGTTTTTT,CASSLGADPNTGELFF
TRBV5-5,.,.,14,TRBJ1-2,TGTGCCAGCCACCCTGGGGTCGGGGTCTATGGCTACACCTTC,CASHPGVGVYGYTF
TRBV29-1,.,.,14,TRBJ2-2,TGCAGCGCCAAGGGACAATCGCTCACCGGGGAGCTGTTTTTT,CSAKGQSLTGELFF
TRBV19,.,.,14,TRBJ2-1,TGTGCCAGTAGTAGTCCCAGCGGGCACAATGAGCAGTTCTTC,CASSSPSGHNEQFF
TRBV7-2,.,.,14,TRBJ1-1,TGTGCCAGCAGCGGGGGACCGACGAACACTGAAGCTTTCTTT,CASSGGPTNTEAFF
TRBV11-3,medium-sized,.,17,TRBJ2-1,TGTGCCAGCAGCTTAAAGTCTAGCGTTAAGAGCTACAATGAGCAGTTCTTC,CASSLKSSVKSYNEQFF
TRBV30,.,.,14,TRBJ2-2,TGTGCCTGGAGTGTAGGTGGGGATGGCGGGGAGCTGTTTTTT,CAWSVGGDGGELFF
TRBV6-5,.,.,13,TRBJ1-5,TGTGCCAGCAGTTACGATCGCAATCAGCCCCAGCATTTT,CASSYDRNQPQHF
TRBV21-1,medium-sized,.,19,TRBJ1-1,TGTGCCAGCAGCCGCAGCGCCCGGGACTCTGCGGGACAGCCACCCGAAGCTTTCTTT,CASSRSARDSAGQPPEAFF
TRBV2,once,TRBD1,15,TRBJ1-1,TGTGCCAGCAGTAGGGACAGTATCATGAACACTGAAGCTTTCTTT,CASSRDSIMNTEAFF
TRBV27,.,TRBD1,15,TRBJ1-2,TGTGCCAGCAGTTTAGGACAGGGTTACCGCTATGGCTACACCTTC,CASSLGQGYRYGYTF
TRBV6-1,.,TRBD2,15,TRBJ2-1,TGTGCCAGCAGTGAACGGACTAGCGGTCTTAATGAGCAGTTCTTC,CASSERTSGLNEQFF
TRBV11-2,medium-sized,.,12,TRBJ2-1,TGTGCCAGCAGATTGGGGTCGGGAGAGCAGTTCTTC,CASRLGSGEQFF
TRBV18,.,TRBD1,14,TRBJ1-1,TGTGCCAGCTCCTGGGACAGATCCAACACTGAAGCTTTCTTT,CASSWDRSNTEAFF
TRBV5-4,few,TRBD1,15,TRBJ2-7,TGTGCCAGCAGCCTGACCGGGACAGGAGCCTACGAGCAGTACTTC,CASSLTGTGAYEQYF
TRBV27,few,.,13,TRBJ2-7,TGTGCCAGCAGTTTATCTCGTTCCCACGAGCAGTACTTC,CASSLSRSHEQYF
TRBV5-3,once,TRBD2,15,TRBJ2-1,TGTGCCAGCAGCCCAACTAGCGGGGGGCGGAATGAGCAGTTCTTC,CASSPTSGGRNEQFF
TRBV9,.,.,13,TRBJ2-7,TGTGCCAGCAGCGACTTCTGGGGCTACGAGCAGTACTTC,CASSDFWGYEQYF
TRBV12-5,few,.,10,TRBJ2-3,TGTGCTAGTGGCACAGATACGCAGTATTTT,CASGTDTQYF
TRBV2,.,TRBD1,14,TRBJ1-4,TGTGCCAGCAGACAGGGGGAGGGAAATGAAAAACTGTTTTTT,CASRQGEGNEKLFF
TRBV25-1,.,.,12,TRBJ2-7,TGTGCCACCCTTAGTCCCTCCTACGAGCAGTACTTC,CATLSPSYEQYF
TRBV21-1,once,.,16,TRBJ2-6,TGTGCCATCCGGGGCCCCCGGGGCTCTGGGGCCAACGTCCTGACTTTC,CAIRGPRGSGANVLTF
TRBV7-2,.,TRBD2,14,TRBJ2-7,TGTGCCAGCAGCCCTCAGACTAGCCTGGGGGAGCAGTACTTC,CASSPQTSLGEQYF
TRBV11-1,.,.,16,TRBJ2-3,TGTGCCAGCAGCCCCCCCACAGCCGGGGGCACAGATACGCAGTATTTT,CASSPPTAGGTDTQYF
TRBV5-4,.,.,14,TRBJ2-5,TGTGCCAGCCTTCCTTGGGGGGAGATGGAGACCCAGTACTTC,CASLPWGEMETQYF
TRBV7-2,.,.,13,TRBJ2-5,TGTGCCAGCAGCTTGATAGCTCGTGGGGAGCAGTACTTC,CASSLIARGEQYF
TRBV19,few,.,13,TRBJ2-3,TGTGCCAGTAGTTTCACCCGGGGGGATACGCAGTATTTT,CASSFTRGDTQYF
TRBV7-3,.,.,11,TRBJ2-7,TGTGCCAGCAGCTTAAGTAGGAAGGAGTACTTC,CASSLSRKEYF
TRBV30,few,.,15,TRBJ1-6,TGTGCCTGGAGTGGAGCGGCGGTGCATTCTTCACCCCTCCACTTT,CAWSGAAVHSSPLHF
TRBV28,.,.,13,TRBJ1-1,TGTGCCAGCAGTGGGACGGGAGACACTGAAGCTTTCTTT,CASSGTGDTEAFF
TRBV9,once,.,11,TRBJ2-2,TGTGCCAGCAGCAATCCCGGGGAGCTGTTTTTT,CASSNPGELFF